These 22 T cell receptor beta chains were sequenced from one sample in a study of T cell responses to AZD1222 COVID-19 vaccine. Method: immunoSEQ multiplex PCR; TCRdb's copy keeps in-frame clones and lacks some. The sample contains 180,000 or so clones, around 94% of which appear only once. The sequences come from peripheral blood, collected on day 0 of AZD1222 vaccination. The receptors stem from an adult in good health.

The chain couples TRBV10-3 to TRBJ2-2; 13 bases agree with TRBD2. Per germline, CDR1 ENHRY and CDR2 SYGVKD. V lost 3 bases, J lost 7 bases, and 5 bases stayed unmatched. The CDR3 is 16 residues long. The CDR3 loop is CAISELAGGPGGELFF. The DNA of the CDR3 is TGTGCCATCAGTGAACTAGCGGGAGGGCCCGGCGGGGAGCTGTTTTTT.

V is TRBV6-2 or TRBV6-3 and J is TRBJ2-3; no definite D call. The CDR3 consists of 12 residues. The germline V and J ends were trimmed by 4 bases and 8 bases, with 10 bases remaining between them. Germline CDR1 reads MNHEY; CDR2 reads SVGEGT. The CDR3 is CASSSARRTQYF. CDR3 sequence (DNA): TGTGCCAGCAGTTCCGCCCGTCGTACGCAGTATTTT.

This chain connects TRBV6-5 to TRBJ2-7; D gene unclear. V shed 7 bases and J shed 8 bases, with 12 bases lying between them. The CDR3 length is 11 residues. Germline V gene lookup returns CDR1 MNHEY and CDR2 SVGAGI. CDR3 sequence (DNA): TGTGCCAGCACCCACGCGAGGCAGCAGTACTTC. This codes for CASTHARQQYF.

CDR3 sequence reads: CASSLRGARGRAFGYTF. The CDR3 DNA follows: TGTGCCAGCAGTTTACGTGGCGCGAGGGGGCGCGCGTTTGGCTACACCTTC. The genes are TRBV28 and TRBJ1-2; 7 bases align to TRBD1. V lost 2 bases, J lost 7 bases, and 16 bases stayed unmatched. This CDR3 has 17 residues. Germline V CDR1 and CDR2: MDHEN, SYDVKM.

V gene TRBV29-1 combines with J gene TRBJ1-6; the match to TRBD1 covers 7 bases. The CDR3 contains 16 residues. Per germline, CDR1 SQVTM and CDR2 ANQGSEA. Trimming cost V 3 bases and J 8 bases; bases outside gene matches: 13. In nucleotides, the CDR3 is TGCAGCGTTGAGCCACGGGGACAGCCGGATGATTCACCCCTCCACTTT. Translated: CSVEPRGQPDDSPLHF.

In nucleotides, the CDR3 is TGTGCCAGCAGCTTGAGGCAGGGATTTTATTTGGTCAATGAAAAACTGTTTTTT. This sequence encodes CASSLRQGFYLVNEKLFF. The chain has TRBV5-6 and TRBJ1-4; perhaps TRBD1 as D (5 bases). Germline lookup yields CDR1 SGHDT and CDR2 YYEEEE. V shed 1 base and J shed 5 bases, with 21 bases lying between them. The CDR3 extends over 18 amino acids.

The chain employs TRBV6-5 and TRBJ1-5; 8 bases align to TRBD1. Germline CDR1 is MNHEY and CDR2 is SVGAGI. V dropped 8 bases and J dropped 5; count of bases not matched to a gene: 5. The CDR3 has 13 amino acids. The CDR3 reads CASLDRGDQPQHF. CDR3 nucleotides: TGTGCCAGCCTTGACAGGGGCGATCAGCCCCAGCATTTT.

The chain carries TRBV27 and TRBJ2-3; D unresolved. The CDR3 loop spans 15 amino acids. In germline, CDR1 is MNHEY, CDR2 SMNVEV (reference sequence). Deletions cut 3 bases from V and 4 bases from J, with 14 bases between. The CDR3 loop reads CASSLGISRPDTQYF. CDR3 bases: TGTGCCAGCAGTTTGGGAATCTCCCGCCCAGATACGCAGTATTTT.

This chain connects TRBV5-1 to TRBJ1-1; D is unclear. CDR1 SGHRS and CDR2 YFSETQ come from the germline V gene. This CDR3 spans 15 amino acids. Deletions cut 0 bases from V and 5 bases from J, with 14 bases between. The CDR3 reads CASSLDPDGRTEAFF. CDR3 bases: TGCGCCAGCAGCTTGGACCCGGACGGCCGAACTGAAGCTTTCTTT.

The rearrangement joins TRBV7-9 to TRBJ2-3; D perhaps matches TRBD2 (5 bases). The CDR3 is 13 amino acids. The germline V gene has CDR1 SEHNR and CDR2 FQNEAQ (reference sequence). Trimming cost V 5 bases and J 4 bases, with 10 bases left between them. The CDR3 nucleotides read TGTGCCAGCAGCCCTCCCGGGGCAGATACGCAGTATTTT. It yields the protein CASSPPGADTQYF.

The chain combines TRBV30 with TRBJ1-2; D not resolved. Germline assignment: CDR1 GTSNPN and CDR2 SVGIG (reference sequence). The CDR3 loop spans 11 amino acids. V lost 3 bases and J lost 8, with 10 bases in between. The CDR3 loop reads CAWRMGGGYTF. The CDR3 nucleotides are TGTGCCTGGAGAATGGGAGGAGGCTACACCTTC. The whole variable domain, filled in from reference TRBV30 and TRBJ1-2, reads SQTIHQWPATLVQPVGSPLSLECTVEGTSNPNLYWYRQAAGRGLQLLFYSVGIGQISSEVPQNLSASRPQDRQFILSSKKLLLSDSGFYLCAWRMGGGYTFGSGTRLTVV.

The chain recombines TRBV7-2 with TRBJ1-2; D possibly corresponds to TRBD1 (5 bases). The CDR3 has 12 residues. V lost 4 bases and J 4 bases, leaving 7 bases between the germline ends. Germline assignment: CDR1 SGHTA and CDR2 FQGNSA. The DNA for the CDR3 is TGTGCCAGCAGCTACGGGGGCTATGGCTACACCTTC. This gives the protein CASSYGGYGYTF.

The V and J genes are TRBV5-1 and TRBJ2-5; 7 positions match TRBD2. CDR3 length equals 15 residues. Trimming cost V 4 bases and J 3 bases; bases outside gene matches: 9. Germline CDR1 reads SGHRS; CDR2 reads YFSETQ. This chain's CDR3 is CASSRWDYREETQYF. The CDR3 DNA follows: TGCGCCAGCAGCCGGTGGGACTACCGGGAAGAGACCCAGTACTTC. The variable domain in full, with the rest retrieved from reference TRBV5-1 and TRBJ2-5, is KAGVTQTPRYLIKTRGQQVTLSCSPISGHRSVSWYQQTPGQGLQFLFEYFSETQRNKGNFPGRFSGRQFSNSRSEMNVSTLELGDSALYLCASSRWDYREETQYFGPGTRLLVL.

The CDR3, as DNA: TGTGCCAGTAGTAACAGGGAGTTAGGAAATTCACCCCTCCACTTT. Amino acid sequence: CASSNRELGNSPLHF. V usage is TRBV19 and J usage is TRBJ1-6; tentatively, D is TRBD1 (6 bases). Per the germline V gene, CDR1 is LNHDA and CDR2 is SQIVND (reference sequence). The CDR3 contains 15 residues. The V and J ends lost 4 bases and 7 bases respectively, with 14 bases between them.

The rearrangement joins TRBV6-2 or TRBV6-3 to TRBJ2-7; 7 nucleotides align to TRBD1. The length of the CDR3 is 16 residues. CDR1 and CDR2 from the germline V gene are MNHEY and SVGEGT. The junction had 13 bases not matched to a gene; V was cut back by 5 bases and J by 3 bases. CDR3 in amino acids: CASSRIPGQLSYEQYF. The CDR3 DNA is TGTGCCAGCAGTCGTATACCGGGACAGTTAAGCTACGAGCAGTACTTC.

V is TRBV27 and J is TRBJ2-7; maybe TRBD2 (5 bases). CDR3 size: 16 residues. CDR1 MNHEY and CDR2 SMNVEV come from the germline V gene (reference sequence). V was trimmed by 6 bases and J by 0 bases, leaving 18 bases between them. The DNA of the CDR3 is TGTGCCAGCAGCCGGGCAGCGGTATATAGCTCCTACGAGCAGTACTTC. This gives the protein CASSRAAVYSSYEQYF.

The chain joins TRBV5-1 to TRBJ1-3; a possible D gene is TRBD1 (5 bases). This CDR3 spans 15 amino acids. The germline V gene encodes CDR1 SGHRS and CDR2 YFSETQ. V lost 4 bases and J 0 bases, leaving 11 bases between the germline ends. The CDR3 loop is CASSDGHVSGNTIYF. In DNA, the CDR3 is TGCGCCAGCAGCGATGGACACGTCTCTGGAAACACCATATATTTT.

The chain employs TRBV18 and TRBJ1-1; D is unclear. Germline CDR1 KGHSH, CDR2 LQKENI. CDR3 size: 13 residues. V was trimmed by 2 bases and J by 4 bases, leaving 8 bases between them. CDR3 in amino acids: CASSPSPLTEAFF. The CDR3 region has the DNA TGTGCCAGCTCACCATCTCCTCTCACTGAAGCTTTCTTT.

The chain combines TRBV28 with TRBJ2-1, with 13 bases fitting TRBD2. This CDR3 region has 15 residues. CDR1 and CDR2 from the germline V gene are MDHEN and SYDVKM. J lost 6 bases, V lost 2 bases, and 1 base had no gene match. CDR3 amino acids: CASSLTSGRANEQFF. In nucleotides, the CDR3 is TGTGCCAGCAGTTTAACTAGCGGGAGGGCCAATGAGCAGTTCTTC.

The V and J genes are TRBV5-3 and TRBJ2-7; maybe TRBD2 (6 bases). TRBV5-3 is placed among ORFs of uncertain function. Trimming left V 2 bases short and J 5 bases short, with 14 bases between. CDR3 length: 14 residues. CDR3 region: CARSFGHPGDEQYF. In nucleotides, the CDR3 is TGTGCCAGAAGCTTCGGCCATCCGGGAGACGAGCAGTACTTC.

The chain carries TRBV2 and TRBJ1-5, with D perhaps matching TRBD1 (6 bases). The V end lost 8 bases, the J end lost 6 bases, and 17 bases lay between the germline ends. This CDR3 region has 14 residues. Looked up from germline, CDR1 is SNHLY and CDR2 is FYNNEI. CDR3 sequence: CASGFRGAGQPQHF. The DNA of the CDR3 is TGTGCCAGCGGATTCAGGGGTGCGGGTCAGCCCCAGCATTTT. Full variable domain (rest looked up from reference TRBV2 and TRBJ1-5): EPEVTQTPSHQVTQMGQEVILRCVPISNHLYFYWYRQILGQKVEFLVSFYNNEISEKSEIFDDQFSVERPDGSNFTLKIRSTKLEDSAMYFCASGFRGAGQPQHFGDGTRLSIL.

J is TRBJ1-4 and V is TRBV5-1; tentative D call: TRBD1 (5 bases). The CDR3 is made up of 14 amino acids. Germline lookup yields CDR1 SGHRS and CDR2 YFSETQ. V was shortened by 2 bases and J by 6 bases, with 11 bases between the two germline ends. Written as DNA, the CDR3 is TGCGCCAGCAGCTTAGAGGGAGGGGATGAAAAACTGTTTTTT. Protein product: CASSLEGGDEKLFF.